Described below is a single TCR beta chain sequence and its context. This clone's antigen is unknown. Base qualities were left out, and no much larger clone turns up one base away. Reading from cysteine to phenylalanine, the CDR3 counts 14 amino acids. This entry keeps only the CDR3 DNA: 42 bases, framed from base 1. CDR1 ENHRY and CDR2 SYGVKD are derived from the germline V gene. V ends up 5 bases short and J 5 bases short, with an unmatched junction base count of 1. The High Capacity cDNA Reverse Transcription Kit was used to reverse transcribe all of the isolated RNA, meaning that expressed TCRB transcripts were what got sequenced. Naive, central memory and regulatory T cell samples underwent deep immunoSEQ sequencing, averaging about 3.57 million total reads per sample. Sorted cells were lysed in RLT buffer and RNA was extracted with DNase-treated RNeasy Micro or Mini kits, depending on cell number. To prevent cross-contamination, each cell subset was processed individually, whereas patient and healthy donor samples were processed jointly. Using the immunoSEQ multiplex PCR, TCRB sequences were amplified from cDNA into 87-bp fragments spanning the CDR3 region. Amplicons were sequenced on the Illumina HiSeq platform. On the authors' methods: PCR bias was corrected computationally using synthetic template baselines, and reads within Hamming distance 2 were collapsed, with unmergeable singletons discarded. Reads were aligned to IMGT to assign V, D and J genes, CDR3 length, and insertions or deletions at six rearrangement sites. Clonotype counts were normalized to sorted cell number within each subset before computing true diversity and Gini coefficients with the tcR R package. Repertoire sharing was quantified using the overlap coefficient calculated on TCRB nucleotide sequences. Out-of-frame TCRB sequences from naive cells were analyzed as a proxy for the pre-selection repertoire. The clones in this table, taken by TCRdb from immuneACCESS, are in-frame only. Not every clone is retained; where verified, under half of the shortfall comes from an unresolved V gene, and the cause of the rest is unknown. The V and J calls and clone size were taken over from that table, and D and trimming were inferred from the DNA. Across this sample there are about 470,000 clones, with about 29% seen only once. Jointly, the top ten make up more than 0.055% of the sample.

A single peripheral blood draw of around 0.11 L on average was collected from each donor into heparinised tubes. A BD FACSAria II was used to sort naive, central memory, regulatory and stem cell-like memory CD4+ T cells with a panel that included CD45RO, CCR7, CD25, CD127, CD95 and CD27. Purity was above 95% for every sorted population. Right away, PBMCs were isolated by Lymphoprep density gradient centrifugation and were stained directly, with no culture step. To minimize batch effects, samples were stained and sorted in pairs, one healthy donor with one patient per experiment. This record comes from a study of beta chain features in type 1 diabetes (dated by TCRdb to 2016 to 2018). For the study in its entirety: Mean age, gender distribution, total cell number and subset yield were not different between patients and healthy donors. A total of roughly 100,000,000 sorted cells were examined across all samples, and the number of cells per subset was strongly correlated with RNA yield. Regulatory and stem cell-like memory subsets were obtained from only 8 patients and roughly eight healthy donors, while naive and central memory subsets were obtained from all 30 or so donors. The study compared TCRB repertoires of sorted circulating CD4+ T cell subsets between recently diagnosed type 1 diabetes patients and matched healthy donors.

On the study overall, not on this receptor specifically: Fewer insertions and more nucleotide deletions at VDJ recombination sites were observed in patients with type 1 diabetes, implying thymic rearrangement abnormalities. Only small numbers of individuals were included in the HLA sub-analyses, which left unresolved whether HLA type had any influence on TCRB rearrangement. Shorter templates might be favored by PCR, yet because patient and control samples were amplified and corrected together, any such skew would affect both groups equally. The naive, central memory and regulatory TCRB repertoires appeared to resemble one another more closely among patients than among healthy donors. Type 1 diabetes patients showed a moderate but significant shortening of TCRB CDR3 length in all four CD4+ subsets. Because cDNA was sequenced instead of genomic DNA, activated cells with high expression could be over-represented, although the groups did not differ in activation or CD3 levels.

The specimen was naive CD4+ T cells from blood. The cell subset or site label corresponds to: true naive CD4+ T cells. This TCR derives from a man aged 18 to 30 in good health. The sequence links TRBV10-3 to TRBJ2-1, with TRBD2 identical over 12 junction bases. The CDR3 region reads CAISWTSGDNEQFF. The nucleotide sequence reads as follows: TGTGCCATCAGTTGGACTAGCGGGGACAATGAGCAGTTCTTC.